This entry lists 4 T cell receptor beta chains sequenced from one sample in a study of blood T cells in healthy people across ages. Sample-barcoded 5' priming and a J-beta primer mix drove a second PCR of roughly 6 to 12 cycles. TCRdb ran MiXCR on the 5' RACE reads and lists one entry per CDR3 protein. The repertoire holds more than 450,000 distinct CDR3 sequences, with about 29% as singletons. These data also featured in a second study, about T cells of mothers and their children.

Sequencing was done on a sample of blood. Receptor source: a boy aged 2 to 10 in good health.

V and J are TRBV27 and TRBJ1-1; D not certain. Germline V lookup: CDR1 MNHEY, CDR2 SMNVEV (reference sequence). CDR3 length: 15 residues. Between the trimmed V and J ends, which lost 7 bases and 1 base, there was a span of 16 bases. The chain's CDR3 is CASTDYWGGNTEAFF. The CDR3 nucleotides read TGTGCCAGCACCGATTACTGGGGAGGGAACACTGAAGCTTTCTTT.

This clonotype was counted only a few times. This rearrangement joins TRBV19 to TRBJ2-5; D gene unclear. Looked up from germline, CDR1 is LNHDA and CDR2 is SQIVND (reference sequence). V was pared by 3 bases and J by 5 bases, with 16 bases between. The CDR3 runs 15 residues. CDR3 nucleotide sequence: TGTGCCAGTAGTATGCTGGCTGGGAATGGTGAGACCCAGTACTTC. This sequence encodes CASSMLAGNGETQYF.

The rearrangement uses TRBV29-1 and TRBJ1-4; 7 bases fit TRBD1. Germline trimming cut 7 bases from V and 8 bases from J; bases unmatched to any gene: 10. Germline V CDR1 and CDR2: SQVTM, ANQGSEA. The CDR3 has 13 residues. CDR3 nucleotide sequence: TGCAGCGCCGGAAGGGGGCGAGGGGAAAAACTGTTTTTT. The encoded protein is CSAGRGRGEKLFF.

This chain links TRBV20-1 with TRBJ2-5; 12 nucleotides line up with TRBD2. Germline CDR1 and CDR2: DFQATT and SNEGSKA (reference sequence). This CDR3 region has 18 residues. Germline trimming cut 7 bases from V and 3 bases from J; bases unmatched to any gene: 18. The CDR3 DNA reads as TGCAGTGTCACCTTGACTAGCGGGGGCCTCTTGGGGGAAGAGACCCAGTACTTC. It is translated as CSVTLTSGGLLGEETQYF.